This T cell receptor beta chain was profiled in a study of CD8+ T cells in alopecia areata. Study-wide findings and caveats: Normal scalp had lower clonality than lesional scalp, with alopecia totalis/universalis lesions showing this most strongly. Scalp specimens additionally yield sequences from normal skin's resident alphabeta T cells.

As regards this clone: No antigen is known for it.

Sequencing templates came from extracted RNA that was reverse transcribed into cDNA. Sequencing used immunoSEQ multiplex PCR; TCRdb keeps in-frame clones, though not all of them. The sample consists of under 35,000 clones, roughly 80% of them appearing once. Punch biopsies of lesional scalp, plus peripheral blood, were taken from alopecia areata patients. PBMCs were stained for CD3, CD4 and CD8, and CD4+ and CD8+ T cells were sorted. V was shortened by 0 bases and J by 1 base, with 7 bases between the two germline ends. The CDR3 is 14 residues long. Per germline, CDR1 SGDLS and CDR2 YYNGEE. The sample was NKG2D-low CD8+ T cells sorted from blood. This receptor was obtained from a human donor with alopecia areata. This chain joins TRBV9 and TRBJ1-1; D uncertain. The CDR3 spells CASSVGWANTEAFF. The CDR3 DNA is TGTGCCAGCAGCGTAGGATGGGCGAACACTGAAGCTTTCTTT.